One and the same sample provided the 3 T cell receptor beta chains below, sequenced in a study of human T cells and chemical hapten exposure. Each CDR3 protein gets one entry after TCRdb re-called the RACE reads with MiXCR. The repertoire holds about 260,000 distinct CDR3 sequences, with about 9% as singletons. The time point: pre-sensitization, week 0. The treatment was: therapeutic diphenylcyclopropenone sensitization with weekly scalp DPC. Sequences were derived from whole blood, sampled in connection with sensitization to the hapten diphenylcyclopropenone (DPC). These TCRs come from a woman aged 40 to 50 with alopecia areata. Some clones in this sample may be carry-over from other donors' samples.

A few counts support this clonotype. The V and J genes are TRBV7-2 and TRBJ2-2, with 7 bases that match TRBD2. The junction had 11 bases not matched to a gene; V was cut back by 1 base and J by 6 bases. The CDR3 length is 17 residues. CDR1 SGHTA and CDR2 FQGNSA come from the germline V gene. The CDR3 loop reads CASSLVRREYLAGELFF. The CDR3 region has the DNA TGTGCCAGCAGCTTAGTACGGCGGGAGTATTTGGCCGGGGAGCTGTTTTTT.

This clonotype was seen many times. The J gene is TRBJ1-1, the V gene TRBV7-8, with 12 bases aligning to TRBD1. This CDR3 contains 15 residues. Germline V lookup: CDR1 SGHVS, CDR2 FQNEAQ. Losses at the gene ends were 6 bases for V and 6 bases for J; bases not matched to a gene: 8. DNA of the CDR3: TGTGCCAGCAGACGGGGACAGGGGGCGCCTCCTGAAGCTTTCTTT. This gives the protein CASRRGQGAPPEAFF.

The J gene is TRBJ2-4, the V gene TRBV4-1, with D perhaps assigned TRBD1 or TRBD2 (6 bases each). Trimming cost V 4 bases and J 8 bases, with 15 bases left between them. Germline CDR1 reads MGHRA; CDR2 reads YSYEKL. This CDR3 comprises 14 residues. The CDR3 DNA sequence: TGCGCCAGCAGCCCCATGGGGGGCGTTGACATTCAGTACTTC. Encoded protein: CASSPMGGVDIQYF.